The 24 T cell receptor beta chains below come from one sample, sequenced in a study of blood T cell repertoires in COVID-19 (dated by TCRdb to the early 2020s). Libraries were made using the immunoSEQ multiplex PCR assay. The immuneACCESS repertoire file appears here via TCRdb, limited to in-frame rearrangements. These files lack a portion of the clones; in checked studies, under half of the deficit traces to unresolved V genes, and the cause of the others is not known. The sample yields 160,000 or so clones; approximately 81% were counted once. The top ten constitute roughly 8.6% of the sample. Sequenced material: PBMCs or T cells enriched from blood (not recorded which). The receptors were gathered from a woman in her forties or fifties who had recovered from COVID-19.

This chain joins TRBV4-3 and TRBJ2-5; D is unresolved. Germline values: CDR1 LGHNA, CDR2 YSLEER. The CDR3 has 15 amino acids. V gave up 0 bases and J gave up 5 bases, with 13 bases separating them. The CDR3 nucleotides are TGCGCCAGCAGCCAAGATTTCATGGCCTGGGAGACCCAGTACTTC. Translating gives CASSQDFMAWETQYF.

The chain links TRBV27 to TRBJ1-2, with 7 bases identical to TRBD1. This CDR3 region has 14 residues. Germline CDR1 reads MNHEY; CDR2 reads SMNVEV (reference sequence). With V trimmed by 2 bases and J by 6 bases, 6 bases remained unmatched. The CDR3 nucleotides read TGTGCCAGCAGTTTAGGACAGGCGAAGCATGGCTACACCTTC. Its translation is CASSLGQAKHGYTF.

The CDR3 coding sequence is TGTGCCAGCAGTCCAACCGGGACTAGCGGGGGGGCAAAAAATGAGCAGTTCTTC. Protein product: CASSPTGTSGGAKNEQFF. This chain connects TRBV6-6 to TRBJ2-1, with TRBD2 matching 16 bases. V was clipped by 5 bases and J by 7 bases; unmatched bases: 11. Germline values: CDR1 MNHNY, CDR2 SVGAGI (reference sequence). CDR3 size: 18 residues.

J is TRBJ2-2 and V is TRBV3-1 (or the pseudogene TRBV3-2); 9 bases fit TRBD1. The germline V gene has CDR1 LGHDT and CDR2 YNNKEL (reference sequence). This CDR3 is 15 amino acids long. V was pared by 2 bases and J by 6 bases, with 4 bases of the junction left unmatched. The CDR3 loop is CASSQTGGAAGELFF. The CDR3 nucleotides are TGTGCCAGCAGCCAAACAGGGGGCGCGGCCGGGGAGCTGTTTTTT.

The gene calls are TRBV29-1 and TRBJ1-2, with 8 bases that match TRBD1. Trimming cost V 0 bases and J 7 bases; bases outside gene matches: 4. Germline lookup yields CDR1 SQVTM and CDR2 ANQGSEA. The CDR3 has 13 residues. The CDR3 DNA is TGCAGCGTTGAAGATCGGGACAGGCCTGGCTACACCTTC. Translation gives CSVEDRDRPGYTF.

This chain links TRBV18 with TRBJ1-2, with 9 positions matching TRBD1. Germline V lookup: CDR1 KGHSH, CDR2 LQKENI. The CDR3 has 15 residues. After removal of 3 bases from V and 4 bases from J, the junction contained 6 bases not matched to a gene. The CDR3 is CASSPFGQGSYGYTF. The CDR3, as DNA: TGTGCCAGCTCACCCTTTGGACAGGGGTCCTATGGCTACACCTTC.

The rearrangement uses TRBV12-5 and TRBJ1-1; D call uncertain. The CDR3 is 13 amino acids. V was trimmed by 5 bases and J by 10 bases, leaving 17 bases between them. Germline assignment: CDR1 LGHNT and CDR2 FRNRAP. As DNA, the CDR3 is TGTGCTAGTGGTCCCTCCGGGGTAGAAGGAGCTTTCTTT. Its protein is CASGPSGVEGAFF.

This clone was seen a single time. The chain combines TRBV7-3 with TRBJ2-3; D uncertain. This CDR3 spans 14 amino acids. Trimming cost V 8 bases and J 2 bases, with 14 bases left between them. The V gene's germline CDR1 is SGHTA and CDR2 FQGTGA. CDR3 coding DNA: TGTGCCAGCTCGAAGACACTTAACACAGATACGCAGTATTTT. It specifies CASSKTLNTDTQYF. The full variable domain, its missing parts supplied by reference TRBV7-3 and TRBJ2-3, is GAGVSQTPSNKVTEKGKYVELRCDPISGHTALYWYRQSLGQGPEFLIYFQGTGAADDSGLPNDRFFAVRPEGSVSTLKIQRTERGDSAVYLCASSKTLNTDTQYFGPGTRLTVL.

The V and J genes are TRBV2 and TRBJ2-2; D gene uncertain. V lost 6 bases and J lost 0, with 11 bases in between. This CDR3 is 15 amino acids long. Per germline, CDR1 SNHLY and CDR2 FYNNEI. CDR3 coding DNA: TGTGCCAGCAGGGCGGAGTCCTCGAACACCGGGGAGCTGTTTTTT. This codes for CASRAESSNTGELFF.

V and J are TRBV3-1 (or the pseudogene TRBV3-2) and TRBJ2-4, with D unresolved. Germline CDR1 LGHDT, CDR2 YNNKEL (reference sequence). V was pared by 2 bases and J by 1 base, with 6 bases between. This CDR3 comprises 14 residues. CDR3 protein: CASSQNRAKNIQYF. The CDR3 coding sequence is TGTGCCAGCAGCCAAAATCGGGCCAAAAACATTCAGTACTTC.

The genes are TRBV20-1 and TRBJ2-7; 13 nucleotides agree with TRBD2. The CDR3 has 19 amino acids. Germline loops: CDR1 DFQATT, CDR2 SNEGSKA (reference sequence). The ends lost 3 bases at V and 0 bases at J; junction bases unmatched: 14. CDR3 amino acids: CSASGRAGLAGISSYEQYF. In DNA form, the CDR3 reads TGCAGTGCTAGTGGGCGAGCGGGACTAGCGGGGATTAGCTCCTACGAGCAGTACTTC.

V gene TRBV2 combines with J gene TRBJ1-2, with 7 positions matching TRBD1. CDR3 length: 13 amino acids. Germline lookup yields CDR1 SNHLY and CDR2 FYNNEI. With 6 bases clipped from V and 4 bases from J, the junction kept 5 bases outside the gene matches. The CDR3 sequence: CASRGDSRYGYTF. CDR3 sequence (DNA): TGTGCCAGCAGGGGGGACAGCCGCTATGGCTACACCTTC.

J is TRBJ2-1 and V is TRBV3-1 (or the pseudogene TRBV3-2), with D possibly TRBD2 on 6 matching bases. V lost 4 bases to trimming and J lost 0 bases, with 16 bases between them. Germline lookup yields CDR1 LGHDT and CDR2 YNNKEL (reference sequence). This CDR3 contains 17 residues. The DNA of the CDR3 is TGTGCCAGCAGCCGTCGGCTCGGGAGTAGCTCCTACAATGAGCAGTTCTTC. It codes for CASSRRLGSSSYNEQFF.

The chain recombines TRBV9 with TRBJ1-2, with no clear D. Germline V CDR1 and CDR2: SGDLS, YYNGEE. V was clipped by 0 bases and J by 8 bases, with 17 bases between them. CDR3 length: 15 amino acids. The CDR3 sequence is CASSVDMVAFWGYTF. Written as DNA, the CDR3 is TGTGCCAGCAGCGTAGATATGGTGGCTTTTTGGGGCTACACCTTC.

This clone was counted once. The chain is built from TRBV6-5 and TRBJ2-7; D might be TRBD1 (6 bases). The CDR3 covers 12 residues. Germline V gene data show CDR1 as MNHEY and CDR2 as SVGAGI. V was cut by 6 bases and J by 2 bases, with 8 bases left in between. Written as DNA, the CDR3 is TGTGCCAGCAGAGGACAGACCTACGAGCAGTACTTC. The encoded protein is CASRGQTYEQYF.

The V and J genes are TRBV7-2 and TRBJ1-5, with TRBD1 matching 9 bases. Trimming cost V 8 bases and J 5 bases; bases outside gene matches: 16. There are 17 residues in the CDR3. Germline V gene lookup returns CDR1 SGHTA and CDR2 FQGNSA. CDR3 protein: CASGGTGLAQPYQPQHF. For the CDR3, the DNA is TGTGCCAGCGGCGGGACAGGGCTTGCGCAACCATATCAGCCCCAGCATTTT.

The chain employs TRBV7-2 and TRBJ1-2; a weak D match, TRBD1 (5 bases). There are 14 residues in the CDR3. The ends were cut back, 1 base at V and 0 bases at J, with 6 bases in the middle. From germline, CDR1 is SGHTA and CDR2 FQGNSA. CDR3 sequence (DNA): TGTGCCAGCAGCTTAGGGGGGGCTAACTATGGCTACACCTTC. Translating it yields CASSLGGANYGYTF.

The chain recombines TRBV7-3 with TRBJ1-5; 10 positions match TRBD1. The J segment lost 7 bases and the V segment lost 4 bases, leaving 1 base of the junction unmatched. Per the germline V gene, CDR1 is SGHTA and CDR2 is FQGTGA. The CDR3 loop spans 13 amino acids. CDR3 nucleotide sequence: TGTGCCAGCAGCTCGACAGGGGGCCAGCCCCAGCATTTT. It yields the protein CASSSTGGQPQHF.

The genes are TRBV7-9 and TRBJ1-6; 10 bases map to TRBD1. V was clipped by 1 base and J by 11 bases; unmatched bases: 8. The CDR3 sequence is 16 residues long. Germline V CDR1 and CDR2: SEHNR, FQNEAQ (reference sequence). CDR3 sequence (DNA): TGTGCCAGCAGCTTAGGGACAGGGGGAGTGGCACCACCCCTCCACTTT. Its translation is CASSLGTGGVAPPLHF.

V is TRBV7-3 and J is TRBJ2-7; 8 positions match TRBD2. Germline values: CDR1 SGHTA, CDR2 FQGTGA. V shed 5 bases and J 4 bases; nucleotides not matched to a gene: 10. There are 15 residues in the CDR3. Written as DNA, the CDR3 is TGTGCCAGCAGCCCCGGCGTAAGCGGGAGTTACGAGCAGTACTTC. Translation gives CASSPGVSGSYEQYF.

The chain is built from TRBV5-4 and TRBJ1-2, with 7 positions matching TRBD1. CDR3 length: 15 residues. Trimming removed 4 bases from V and 4 bases from J; junction bases left unmatched: 10. Germline V gene lookup returns CDR1 SGHNT and CDR2 YYREEE (reference sequence). The CDR3: CASSPQGRIGYGYTF. CDR3 nucleotides: TGTGCCAGCAGCCCACAGGGGCGTATAGGCTATGGCTACACCTTC.

The rearrangement uses TRBV6-4 and TRBJ2-3; 7 bases are shared with TRBD2. There are 15 residues in the CDR3. V was pared by 4 bases and J by 2 bases, with 6 bases of the junction left unmatched. CDR1 is MRHNA, CDR2 SNTAGT, per germline. CDR3 sequence: CASSVAGEPTDTQYF. The CDR3 bases are TGTGCCAGCAGTGTTGCGGGGGAACCCACAGATACGCAGTATTTT.

V and J are TRBV7-3 and TRBJ2-6, with D possibly TRBD2 on 5 matching bases. V was shortened by 5 bases and J by 2 bases, with 7 bases between the two germline ends. The germline V gene encodes CDR1 SGHTA and CDR2 FQGTGA. This CDR3 comprises 14 residues. CDR3 protein: CASSRETGANVLTF. CDR3 coding DNA: TGTGCCAGCAGCAGGGAGACTGGGGCCAACGTCCTGACTTTC.

The chain combines TRBV18 with TRBJ1-2, with a weak D call TRBD1 (6 bases). Trimming removed 6 bases at V and 8 bases at J, with 16 bases between. CDR1 is KGHSH and CDR2 is LQKENI in the germline V gene. This CDR3 region has 13 residues. The CDR3: CASSSIQGAGYTF. The CDR3 DNA sequence: TGTGCCAGCTCTTCCATACAGGGAGCGGGCTACACCTTC.